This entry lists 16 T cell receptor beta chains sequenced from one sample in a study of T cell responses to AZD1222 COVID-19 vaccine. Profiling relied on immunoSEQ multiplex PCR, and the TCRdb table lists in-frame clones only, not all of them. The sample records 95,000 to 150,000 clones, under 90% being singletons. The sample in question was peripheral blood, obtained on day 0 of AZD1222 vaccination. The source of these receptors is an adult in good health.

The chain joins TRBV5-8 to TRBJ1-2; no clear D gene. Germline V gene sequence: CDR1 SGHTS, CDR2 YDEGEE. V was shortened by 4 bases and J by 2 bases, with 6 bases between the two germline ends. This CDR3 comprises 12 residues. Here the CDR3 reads CASSIDNYGYTF. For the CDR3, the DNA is TGTGCCAGCAGCATCGACAACTATGGCTACACCTTC.

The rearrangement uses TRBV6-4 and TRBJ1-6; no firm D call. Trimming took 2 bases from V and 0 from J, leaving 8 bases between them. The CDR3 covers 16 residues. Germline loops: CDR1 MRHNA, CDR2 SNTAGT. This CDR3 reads CASSDRASSYNSPLHF. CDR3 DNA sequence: TGTGCCAGCAGTGACAGGGCCAGCTCCTATAATTCACCCCTCCACTTT.

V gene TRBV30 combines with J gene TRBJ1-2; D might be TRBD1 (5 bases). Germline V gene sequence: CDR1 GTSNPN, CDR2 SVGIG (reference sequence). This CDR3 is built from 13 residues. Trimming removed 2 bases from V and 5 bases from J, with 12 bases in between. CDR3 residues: CAWSHGTLYGYTF. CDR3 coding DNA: TGTGCCTGGAGTCACGGGACCTTATATGGCTACACCTTC.

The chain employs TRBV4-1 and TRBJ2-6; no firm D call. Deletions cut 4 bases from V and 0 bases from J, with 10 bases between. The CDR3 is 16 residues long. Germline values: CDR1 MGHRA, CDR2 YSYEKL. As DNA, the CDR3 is TGCGCCAGCAGCCCCCGATCCAACTCTGGGGCCAACGTCCTGACTTTC. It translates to CASSPRSNSGANVLTF.

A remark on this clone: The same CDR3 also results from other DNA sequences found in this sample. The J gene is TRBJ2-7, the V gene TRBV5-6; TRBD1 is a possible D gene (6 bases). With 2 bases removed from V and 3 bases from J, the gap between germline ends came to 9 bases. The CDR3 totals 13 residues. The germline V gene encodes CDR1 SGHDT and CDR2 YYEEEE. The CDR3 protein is CASSLGQHYEQYF. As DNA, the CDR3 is TGTGCCAGCAGCTTAGGACAGCACTACGAGCAGTACTTC.

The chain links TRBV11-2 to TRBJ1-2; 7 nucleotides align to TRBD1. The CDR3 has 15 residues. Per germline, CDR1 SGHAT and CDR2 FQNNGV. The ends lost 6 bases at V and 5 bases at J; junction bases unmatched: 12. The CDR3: CASSSTGDRGYGYTF. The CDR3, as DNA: TGTGCCAGCAGTTCCACAGGGGATAGGGGGTATGGCTACACCTTC.

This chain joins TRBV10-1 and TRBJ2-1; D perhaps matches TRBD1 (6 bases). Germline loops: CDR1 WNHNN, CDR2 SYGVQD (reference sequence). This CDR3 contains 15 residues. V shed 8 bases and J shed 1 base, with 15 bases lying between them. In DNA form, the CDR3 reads TGCGCCAGCGGATGGTCAGGGGAATCCTACAATGAGCAGTTCTTC. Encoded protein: CASGWSGESYNEQFF.

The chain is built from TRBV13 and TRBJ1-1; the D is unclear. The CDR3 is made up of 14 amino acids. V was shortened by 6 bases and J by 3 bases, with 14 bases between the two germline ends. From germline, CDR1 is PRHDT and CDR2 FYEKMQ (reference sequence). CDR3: CASSRNRADTEAFF. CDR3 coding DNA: TGTGCCAGCAGTCGAAACCGGGCGGACACTGAAGCTTTCTTT.

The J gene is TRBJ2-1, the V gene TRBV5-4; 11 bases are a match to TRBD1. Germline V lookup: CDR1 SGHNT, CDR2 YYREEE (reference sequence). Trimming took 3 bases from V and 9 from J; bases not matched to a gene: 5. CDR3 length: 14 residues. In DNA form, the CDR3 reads TGTGCCAGCAGCTACCGGGACAGGGGGAGTGAGCAGTTCTTC. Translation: CASSYRDRGSEQFF.

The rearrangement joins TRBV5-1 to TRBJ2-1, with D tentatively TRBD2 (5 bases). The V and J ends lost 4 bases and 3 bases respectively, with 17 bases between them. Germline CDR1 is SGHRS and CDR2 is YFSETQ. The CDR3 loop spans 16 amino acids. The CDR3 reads CASSPTTGIDYNEQFF. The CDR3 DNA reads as TGCGCCAGCAGCCCGACTACCGGGATAGACTACAATGAGCAGTTCTTC.

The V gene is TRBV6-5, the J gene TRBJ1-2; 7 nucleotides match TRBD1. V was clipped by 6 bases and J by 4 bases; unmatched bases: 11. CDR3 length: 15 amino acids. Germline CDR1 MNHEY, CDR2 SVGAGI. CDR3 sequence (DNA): TGTGCCAGCAGCTCTAAGGCAGGGGGGAGCTATGGCTACACCTTC. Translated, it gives CASSSKAGGSYGYTF.

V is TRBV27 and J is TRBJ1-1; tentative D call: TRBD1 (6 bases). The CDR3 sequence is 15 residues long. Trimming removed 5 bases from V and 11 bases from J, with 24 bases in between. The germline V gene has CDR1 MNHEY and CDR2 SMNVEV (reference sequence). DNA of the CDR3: TGTGCCAGCAGTCTCAGACAGGAGGGGCGTTTAGAGGCTTTCTTT. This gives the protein CASSLRQEGRLEAFF.

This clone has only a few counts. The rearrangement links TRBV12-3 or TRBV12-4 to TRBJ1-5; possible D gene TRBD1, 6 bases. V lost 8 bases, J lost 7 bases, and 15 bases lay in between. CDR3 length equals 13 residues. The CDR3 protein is CASQTGIRQPQHF. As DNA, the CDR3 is TGTGCCAGCCAAACAGGGATCCGACAGCCCCAGCATTTT.

This CDR3 is CASSNYRSLGKNIQYF. Here the CDR3 DNA reads TGTGCCAGCAGCAATTACAGGTCTTTAGGCAAAAACATTCAGTACTTC. V is TRBV21-1 and J is TRBJ2-4; the DNA was not used to check the table's D call, TRBD1. TRBV21-1 is recorded as a pseudogene. The CDR3 runs to 16 residues.

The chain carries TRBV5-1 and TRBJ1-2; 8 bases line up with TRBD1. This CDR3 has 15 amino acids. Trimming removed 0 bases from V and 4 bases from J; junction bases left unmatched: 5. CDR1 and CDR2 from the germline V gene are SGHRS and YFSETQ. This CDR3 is CASSLGRGRGYGYTF. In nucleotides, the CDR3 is TGCGCCAGCAGCTTGGGCAGGGGGCGAGGCTATGGCTACACCTTC.

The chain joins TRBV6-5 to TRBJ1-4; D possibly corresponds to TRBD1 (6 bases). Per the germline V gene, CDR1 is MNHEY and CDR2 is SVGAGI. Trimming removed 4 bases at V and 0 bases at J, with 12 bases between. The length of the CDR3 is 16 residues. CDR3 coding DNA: TGTGCCAGCAGTTCGGGACACTATGCAACTAATGAAAAACTGTTTTTT. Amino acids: CASSSGHYATNEKLFF.